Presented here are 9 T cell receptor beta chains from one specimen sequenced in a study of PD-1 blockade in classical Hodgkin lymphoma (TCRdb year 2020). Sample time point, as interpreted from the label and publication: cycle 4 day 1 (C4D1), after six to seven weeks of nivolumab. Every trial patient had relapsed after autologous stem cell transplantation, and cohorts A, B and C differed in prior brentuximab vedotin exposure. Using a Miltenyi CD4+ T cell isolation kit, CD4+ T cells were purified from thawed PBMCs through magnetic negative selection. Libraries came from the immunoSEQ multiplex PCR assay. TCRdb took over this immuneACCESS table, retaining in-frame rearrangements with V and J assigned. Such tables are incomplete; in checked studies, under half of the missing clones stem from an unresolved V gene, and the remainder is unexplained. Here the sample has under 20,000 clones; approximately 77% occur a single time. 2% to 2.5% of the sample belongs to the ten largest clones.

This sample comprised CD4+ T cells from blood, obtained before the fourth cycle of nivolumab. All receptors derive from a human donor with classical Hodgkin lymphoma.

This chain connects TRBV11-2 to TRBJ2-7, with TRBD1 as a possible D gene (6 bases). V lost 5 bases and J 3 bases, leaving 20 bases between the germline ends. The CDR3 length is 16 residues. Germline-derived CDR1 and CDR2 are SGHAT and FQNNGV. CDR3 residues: CASSPVMGALVYEQYF. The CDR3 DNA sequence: TGTGCCAGCAGCCCCGTTATGGGGGCGCTTGTCTACGAGCAGTACTTC.

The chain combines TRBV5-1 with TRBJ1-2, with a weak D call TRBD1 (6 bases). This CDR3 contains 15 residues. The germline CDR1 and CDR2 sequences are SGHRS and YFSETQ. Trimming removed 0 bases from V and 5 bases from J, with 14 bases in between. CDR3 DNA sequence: TGCGCCAGCAGCTTGGCCGGGGGGCCTCAATATGGCTACACCTTC. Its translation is CASSLAGGPQYGYTF.

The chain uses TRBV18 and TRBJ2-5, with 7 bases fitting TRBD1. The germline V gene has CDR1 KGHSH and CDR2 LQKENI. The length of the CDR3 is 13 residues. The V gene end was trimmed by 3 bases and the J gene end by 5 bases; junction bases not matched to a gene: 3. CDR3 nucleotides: TGTGCCAGCTCACCCAGACAGGGCGAGACCCAGTACTTC. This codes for CASSPRQGETQYF.

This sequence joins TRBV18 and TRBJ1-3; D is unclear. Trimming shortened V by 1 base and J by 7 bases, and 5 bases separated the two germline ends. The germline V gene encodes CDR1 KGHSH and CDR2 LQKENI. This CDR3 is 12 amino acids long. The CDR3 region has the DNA TGTGCCAGCTCACCACAGGGCAACACCATATATTTT. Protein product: CASSPQGNTIYF.

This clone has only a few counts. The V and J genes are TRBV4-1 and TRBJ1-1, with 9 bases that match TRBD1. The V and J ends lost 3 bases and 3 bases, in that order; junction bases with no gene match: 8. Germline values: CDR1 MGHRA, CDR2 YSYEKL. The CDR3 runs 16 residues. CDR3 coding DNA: TGCGCCAGCAGCCACATCGACAGGGGGGGGGACACTGAAGCTTTCTTT. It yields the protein CASSHIDRGGDTEAFF.

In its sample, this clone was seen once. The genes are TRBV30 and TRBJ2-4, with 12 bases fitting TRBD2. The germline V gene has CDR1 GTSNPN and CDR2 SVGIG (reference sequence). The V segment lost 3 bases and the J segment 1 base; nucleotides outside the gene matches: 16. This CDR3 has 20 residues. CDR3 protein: CAWSRSLAGGPGVAKNIQYF. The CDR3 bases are TGTGCCTGGAGCCGCTCCCTAGCGGGAGGGCCGGGGGTTGCCAAAAACATTCAGTACTTC. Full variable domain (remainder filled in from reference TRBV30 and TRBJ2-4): SQTIHQWPATLVQPVGSPLSLECTVEGTSNPNLYWYRQAAGRGLQLLFYSVGIGQISSEVPQNLSASRPQDRQFILSSKKLLLSDSGFYLCAWSRSLAGGPGVAKNIQYFGAGTRLSVL.

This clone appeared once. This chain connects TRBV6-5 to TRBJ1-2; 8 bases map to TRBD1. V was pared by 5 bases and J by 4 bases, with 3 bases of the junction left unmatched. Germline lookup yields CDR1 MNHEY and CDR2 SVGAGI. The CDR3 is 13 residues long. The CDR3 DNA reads TGTGCCAGCAGTCCCAGGGGGCTCTATGGCTACACCTTC. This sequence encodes CASSPRGLYGYTF.

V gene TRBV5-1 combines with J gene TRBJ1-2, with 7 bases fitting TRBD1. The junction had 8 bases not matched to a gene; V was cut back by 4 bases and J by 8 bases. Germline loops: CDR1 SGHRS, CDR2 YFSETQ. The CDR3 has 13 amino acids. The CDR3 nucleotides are TGCGCCAGCAGCAGGGGACAGATGGGCGGCTACACCTTC. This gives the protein CASSRGQMGGYTF. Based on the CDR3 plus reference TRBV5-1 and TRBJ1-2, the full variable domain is KAGVTQTPRYLIKTRGQQVTLSCSPISGHRSVSWYQQTPGQGLQFLFEYFSETQRNKGNFPGRFSGRQFSNSRSEMNVSTLELGDSALYLCASSRGQMGGYTFGSGTRLTVV.

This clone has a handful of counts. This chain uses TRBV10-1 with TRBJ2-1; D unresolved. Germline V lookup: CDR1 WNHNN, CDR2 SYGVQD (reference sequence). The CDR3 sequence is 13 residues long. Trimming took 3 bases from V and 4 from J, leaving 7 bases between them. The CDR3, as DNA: TGCGCCAGCAGTGAACAGACTTACAATGAGCAGTTCTTC. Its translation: CASSEQTYNEQFF.